The clone carrying this T cell receptor (beta chain) was picked up a small number of times. As yet, its antigen is unknown. The data derive from a study of identical twins. A universal primer site was created by template switching, with the cDNA bearing unique molecular identifiers. TCRdb itself ran the 5' RACE reads through MiXCR, one entry per CDR3 protein. The data contain 540,000 or so distinct CDR3 sequences, 20% to 25% of them singletons. Study-wide points: Beta out-of-frame twin sharing showed a weaker excess.

The CDR3 covers 14 residues. With V trimmed by 4 bases and J by 2 bases, 3 bases remained unmatched. Germline V gene data show CDR1 as ENHRY and CDR2 as SYGVKD. These sequences were also reported in another study, on yellow fever vaccine responses in identical twins.

The material sequenced was CD4+ T cells sorted from blood. This receptor was taken from a woman aged 18-30 years in good health. The chain recombines TRBV10-3 with TRBJ2-5, with TRBD1 identical over 8 bases. The CDR3 DNA sequence: TGTGCCATCAGTGCGACAGGGGTTCAAGAGACCCAGTACTTC. Protein: CAISATGVQETQYF.